Listed below are T cell receptor beta chains from one sample, sequenced in a study of blood T cells in healthy people across ages. One entry per CDR3 protein results from TCRdb running MiXCR on the 5' RACE reads. The table lists some 560,000 distinct CDR3 sequences, about 29% of them singletons, with 3.6% in the top ten. The same sample was also used in a study of T cells of mothers and their children.

Sequenced: blood. These receptors all stem from a boy younger than 10 in good health. Each CDR3 is given with its conserved first and last residue. The D gene is left open where the match is weak. The size field is filled for only some rows; it gives once, few, many or a size class.

CDR3 DNA: TGCAGTGCTAGGGGACAGATCTCCTACGAGCAGTACTTC
CDR3 protein: CSARGQISYEQYF
D gene: TRBD1
J gene: TRBJ2-7
clone size: NA
V gene: TRBV20-1

CDR3 DNA: TGCGCCAGCAGCTTGGTGGCAGGGGACCTACTAGCCAAAAACATTCAGTACTTC
CDR3 protein: CASSLVAGDLLAKNIQYF
D gene: NA
J gene: TRBJ2-4
clone size: few
V gene: TRBV5-1

CDR3 DNA: TGTGCCAGCAGCCCCCGGACTAGCGCGGGAGGGGGGATGCTCTTC
CDR3 protein: CASSPRTSAGGGMLF
D gene: TRBD2
J gene: TRBJ2-5
clone size: few
V gene: TRBV9

CDR3 DNA: TGTGCCAGCAGACTTCAGACAGACATTCAGTACTTC
CDR3 protein: CASRLQTDIQYF
D gene: NA
J gene: TRBJ2-4
clone size: few
V gene: TRBV12-3/TRBV12-4

CDR3 DNA: TGCAGCGTCAGACTTAAACTACTGGGCGAGCAGTACTTC
CDR3 protein: CSVRLKLLGEQYF
D gene: NA
J gene: TRBJ2-7
clone size: NA
V gene: TRBV29-1

CDR3 DNA: TGTGCCACCAGTGCGGGGGCTAGCGGGCGCTTAGACGAGCAGTACTTC
CDR3 protein: CATSAGASGRLDEQYF
D gene: TRBD2
J gene: TRBJ2-7
clone size: few
V gene: TRBV24-1

CDR3 DNA: TGCAGTGCTATGCGGGACCCAACAGATACGCAGTATTTT
CDR3 protein: CSAMRDPTDTQYF
D gene: NA
J gene: TRBJ2-3
clone size: NA
V gene: TRBV20-1

CDR3 DNA: TGCGCCAGCAGCTTGCTGACTAGTAACGAGCAGTACTTC
CDR3 protein: CASSLLTSNEQYF
D gene: NA
J gene: TRBJ2-7
clone size: few
V gene: TRBV5-1

CDR3 DNA: TGTGCCAGCAGCTTAGGTGGCCGCTCTGGGAATGAGCAGTTCTTC
CDR3 protein: CASSLGGRSGNEQFF
D gene: NA
J gene: TRBJ2-1
clone size: few
V gene: TRBV7-2

CDR3 DNA: TGTGCCAGCAGTTTTGGGGACAGGAGCTCCTACGAGCAGTACTTC
CDR3 protein: CASSFGDRSSYEQYF
D gene: TRBD1
J gene: TRBJ2-7
clone size: NA
V gene: TRBV12-3/TRBV12-4

CDR3 DNA: TGCAGTGCTAGAGATCGTCGGGGGTTAACCTACGAGCAGTACTTC
CDR3 protein: CSARDRRGLTYEQYF
D gene: NA
J gene: TRBJ2-7
clone size: NA
V gene: TRBV20-1

CDR3 DNA: TGTGCCAGCAGCGTAGGGGACAAACCTTACGAGCAGTACTTC
CDR3 protein: CASSVGDKPYEQYF
D gene: NA
J gene: TRBJ2-7
clone size: NA
V gene: TRBV9

CDR3 DNA: TGTGCCACCAGTGACCGGACACAGTCCTATGGCTACACCTTC
CDR3 protein: CATSDRTQSYGYTF
D gene: NA
J gene: TRBJ1-2
clone size: NA
V gene: TRBV24-1

CDR3 DNA: TGTGCCAGCAGCGTTAGAATCCAACAGGGAAAGGGTCAGCCCCAGCATTTT
CDR3 protein: CASSVRIQQGKGQPQHF
D gene: NA
J gene: TRBJ1-5
clone size: NA
V gene: TRBV5-5

CDR3 DNA: TGTGCCAGCAGTTATGGCGGGAGTTTGTACGAGCAGTACTTC
CDR3 protein: CASSYGGSLYEQYF
D gene: TRBD2
J gene: TRBJ2-7
clone size: few
V gene: TRBV6-2/TRBV6-3

CDR3 DNA: TGTGCCAGCAGCGTAGGGACAAGCAATCAGCCCCAGCATTTT
CDR3 protein: CASSVGTSNQPQHF
D gene: NA
J gene: TRBJ1-5
clone size: NA
V gene: TRBV9

CDR3 DNA: TGCAGTGCAAAGGGGGTAGCGGGAGTCATCTACGAGCAGTACTTC
CDR3 protein: CSAKGVAGVIYEQYF
D gene: TRBD2
J gene: TRBJ2-7
clone size: NA
V gene: TRBV20-1

CDR3 DNA: TGCAGTGCTAGGGTGGAGTCAACTAATGAAAAACTGTTTTTT
CDR3 protein: CSARVESTNEKLFF
D gene: NA
J gene: TRBJ1-4
clone size: NA
V gene: TRBV20-1

CDR3 DNA: TGTGCCAGCAGCCCGCGATGGGGGGGTAGTAACTATGGCTACACCTTC
CDR3 protein: CASSPRWGGSNYGYTF
D gene: NA
J gene: TRBJ1-2
clone size: few
V gene: TRBV7-2

CDR3 DNA: TGCAGTGCTAGCTATAGCTCCTACAATGAGCAGTTCTTC
CDR3 protein: CSASYSSYNEQFF
D gene: NA
J gene: TRBJ2-1
clone size: few
V gene: TRBV20-1

CDR3 DNA: TGTGCCAGCAGCCAAGATGGGGCCGTGAACACTGAAGCTTTCTTT
CDR3 protein: CASSQDGAVNTEAFF
D gene: NA
J gene: TRBJ1-1
clone size: few
V gene: TRBV14

CDR3 DNA: TGTGCCAACAGCCGATCGAGCGGGTCATCCTACGAGCAGTACTTC
CDR3 protein: CANSRSSGSSYEQYF
D gene: NA
J gene: TRBJ2-7
clone size: NA
V gene: TRBV7-2

CDR3 DNA: TGTGCCAGCAGCTTAAAAGGCCCCGGGGCCACGGGGTCCTACAATGAGCAGTTCTTC
CDR3 protein: CASSLKGPGATGSYNEQFF
D gene: NA
J gene: TRBJ2-1
clone size: NA
V gene: TRBV7-9

CDR3 DNA: TGTGCCAGCAGTCCGGACAGGGGGCACCTGGCCTACGAGCAGTACTTC
CDR3 protein: CASSPDRGHLAYEQYF
D gene: TRBD1
J gene: TRBJ2-7
clone size: NA
V gene: TRBV12-3/TRBV12-4

CDR3 DNA: TGCAGCGTTGTGGGACAGGGATCCTCATACGAGCAGTACTTC
CDR3 protein: CSVVGQGSSYEQYF
D gene: TRBD1
J gene: TRBJ2-7
clone size: few
V gene: TRBV29-1

CDR3 DNA: TGTGCCAGCAGCCCAAAAGATCTAGCGGGGGGGCGCGAGACCCAGTACTTC
CDR3 protein: CASSPKDLAGGRETQYF
D gene: TRBD2
J gene: TRBJ2-5
clone size: NA
V gene: TRBV11-2

CDR3 DNA: TGTGCCAGCTCTCCGGGGACAGAAAGCACAGATACGCAGTATTTT
CDR3 protein: CASSPGTESTDTQYF
D gene: TRBD1
J gene: TRBJ2-3
clone size: NA
V gene: TRBV18

CDR3 DNA: TGTGCCAGCAGTTCCCAGGGGGCGGAAAGCTACGAGCAGTACTTC
CDR3 protein: CASSSQGAESYEQYF
D gene: TRBD1
J gene: TRBJ2-7
clone size: few
V gene: TRBV27

CDR3 DNA: TGTGCCAGCAGTTTCTCCGAGGTTCGGGATACGCAGTATTTT
CDR3 protein: CASSFSEVRDTQYF
D gene: NA
J gene: TRBJ2-3
clone size: NA
V gene: TRBV12-3/TRBV12-4

CDR3 DNA: TGTGCCAGCAGCAAATGGACAGGGGGAACCGGGAATTCACCCCTCCACTTT
CDR3 protein: CASSKWTGGTGNSPLHF
D gene: TRBD1
J gene: TRBJ1-6
clone size: few
V gene: TRBV9

CDR3 DNA: TGTGCCAGCAGACGACGACTAGCGGGAGGGGAGACCCAGTACTTC
CDR3 protein: CASRRRLAGGETQYF
D gene: TRBD2
J gene: TRBJ2-5
clone size: NA
V gene: TRBV7-2

CDR3 DNA: TGTGCCAGCACCGGGGGACTAGCGGGAGTAGTCGGCACCGGGGAGCTGTTTTTT
CDR3 protein: CASTGGLAGVVGTGELFF
D gene: TRBD2
J gene: TRBJ2-2
clone size: NA
V gene: TRBV27

CDR3 DNA: TGTGCCAGCAGTTACTCTCAGTCAGCTGGGAACACCATATATTTT
CDR3 protein: CASSYSQSAGNTIYF
D gene: NA
J gene: TRBJ1-3
clone size: few
V gene: TRBV6-6

CDR3 DNA: TGTGCCAGCAGTGACACAGGGATACATGGCTACACCTTC
CDR3 protein: CASSDTGIHGYTF
D gene: NA
J gene: TRBJ1-2
clone size: few
V gene: TRBV6-1

CDR3 DNA: TGTGCCAGCAGCCAAGCTCTGGCAGGCCAAGAGACCCAGTACTTC
CDR3 protein: CASSQALAGQETQYF
D gene: NA
J gene: TRBJ2-5
clone size: NA
V gene: TRBV14

CDR3 DNA: TGTGCCAGCAGCTTACTTACGGTAGCAGATACGCAGTATTTT
CDR3 protein: CASSLLTVADTQYF
D gene: NA
J gene: TRBJ2-3
clone size: few
V gene: TRBV7-6

CDR3 DNA: TGCAGTGCTGCGGGTAACCGACTAGCGGGGTTACGAGAGACCCAGTACTTC
CDR3 protein: CSAAGNRLAGLRETQYF
D gene: TRBD2
J gene: TRBJ2-5
clone size: NA
V gene: TRBV20-1

CDR3 DNA: TGTGCCAGCAGCCCCTTCGTGGGAGGGCAAGAGCAGTACTTC
CDR3 protein: CASSPFVGGQEQYF
D gene: TRBD2
J gene: TRBJ2-7
clone size: few
V gene: TRBV11-2

CDR3 DNA: TGTGCCAGCAGTGGTCGGGAGACGGAAGAGACCCAGTACTTC
CDR3 protein: CASSGRETEETQYF
D gene: NA
J gene: TRBJ2-5
clone size: NA
V gene: TRBV2

CDR3 DNA: TGTGCCAGCAGCCAAGGAAAGGGATTTAACTATGGCTACACCTTC
CDR3 protein: CASSQGKGFNYGYTF
D gene: NA
J gene: TRBJ1-2
clone size: few
V gene: TRBV4-2

CDR3 DNA: TGTGCCAGCAGCCTCCCCGGCGATAGGGAAAAACTGTTTTTT
CDR3 protein: CASSLPGDREKLFF
D gene: NA
J gene: TRBJ1-4
clone size: NA
V gene: TRBV14

CDR3 DNA: TGTGCCAGCAGCCAAGATCCCGGACAGCCTATTAACACCGGGGAGCTGTTTTTT
CDR3 protein: CASSQDPGQPINTGELFF
D gene: NA
J gene: TRBJ2-2
clone size: NA
V gene: TRBV4-2

CDR3 DNA: TGTGCCATAACAGGGACCCCTTCGCTCCACGAGCAGTACTTC
CDR3 protein: CAITGTPSLHEQYF
D gene: NA
J gene: TRBJ2-7
clone size: NA
V gene: TRBV28

CDR3 DNA: TGTGCCAGCAGTTCTTCAGGGTCGTTGGATACGCAGTATTTT
CDR3 protein: CASSSSGSLDTQYF
D gene: NA
J gene: TRBJ2-3
clone size: NA
V gene: TRBV27

CDR3 DNA: TGTGCCAGCAGCTTAGATTCGGGACTAGCGGGAGGGAATGAGCAGTTCTTC
CDR3 protein: CASSLDSGLAGGNEQFF
D gene: TRBD2
J gene: TRBJ2-1
clone size: NA
V gene: TRBV11-3

CDR3 DNA: TGCAGCCTAAGGACTAGCGGGAGCCATGAGCAGTTCTTC
CDR3 protein: CSLRTSGSHEQFF
D gene: TRBD2
J gene: TRBJ2-1
clone size: few
V gene: TRBV29-1

CDR3 DNA: TGTGCCAGCAGTTTCTTGGCGATAGCGGGGGCCGGGGAGCTGTTTTTT
CDR3 protein: CASSFLAIAGAGELFF
D gene: TRBD2
J gene: TRBJ2-2
clone size: NA
V gene: TRBV12-3/TRBV12-4

CDR3 DNA: TGTGCCAGCTCAATCCAACGAGAGACCCAGTACTTC
CDR3 protein: CASSIQRETQYF
D gene: NA
J gene: TRBJ2-5
clone size: few
V gene: TRBV18

CDR3 DNA: TGCGCCAGCAGTGCAGACGGCACCCAGCATTTT
CDR3 protein: CASSADGTQHF
D gene: NA
J gene: TRBJ1-5
clone size: NA
V gene: TRBV10-2

CDR3 DNA: TGCGCCAGCAGAGTAACAGGGGTCTGGGGCTACACCTTC
CDR3 protein: CASRVTGVWGYTF
D gene: TRBD1
J gene: TRBJ1-2
clone size: NA
V gene: TRBV5-1

CDR3 DNA: TGCGCCAGCAGCCCCGGCGGCCTAGCCGGAGAGACCCAGTACTTC
CDR3 protein: CASSPGGLAGETQYF
D gene: NA
J gene: TRBJ2-5
clone size: NA
V gene: TRBV4-3

CDR3 DNA: TGCGCCAGCCGGGACTGGAAAGAGACCCAGTACTTC
CDR3 protein: CASRDWKETQYF
D gene: NA
J gene: TRBJ2-5
clone size: NA
V gene: TRBV10-2

CDR3 DNA: TGCAGTGCTCCGGGACTAGCCGCCTACAATGAGCAGTTCTTC
CDR3 protein: CSAPGLAAYNEQFF
D gene: TRBD2
J gene: TRBJ2-1
clone size: few
V gene: TRBV20-1